The present T cell receptor (beta chain) was sequenced within a study of cytomegalovirus exposure and HLA in healthy donors. Overall study context: Earlier results showed 117 million unique TCR beta sequences derived from roughly 180 million T cells. General study findings and limits: Analysis performed later showed TCR beta chains linked to HLA being more clonally expanded than equally common others. Later analysis identified several of the most significant clusters that appeared linked to common viral pathogens. In terms of immune exposure information, only CMV serostatus was available.

Vbeta (60) and Jbeta (13) primers were used in the PCR. Sequencing used immunoSEQ multiplex PCR; TCRdb keeps in-frame clones, though not all of them. The data contain around 210,000 clones, roughly 77% of them singletons. As for this clone: Its cognate antigen is unknown.

J gave up 8 bases and V 4 bases, and 6 bases lay outside the gene matches. The CDR3 runs to 13 residues. Germline CDR1 and CDR2: LGHNA and YSLEER. The rearrangement uses TRBV4-3 and TRBJ1-2, with TRBD1 matching over 8 bases. This sequence originates from a male donor in good health and CMV-seropositive. What was sequenced was PBMCs. The CDR3 is CASSPDRGSGYTF. CDR3 DNA sequence: TGCGCCAGCAGCCCCGACAGGGGATCAGGCTACACCTTC.